Included here is one TCR beta chain sequence, with context. The sample comes from a study of blood T cell repertoires in COVID-19. Study-level background: Whether acute or convalescent, the COVID-19 samples came from the United States, Italy and Spain. PBMCs, B-cell-depleted T cells, or T cells were the source of the cDNA or gDNA that made up the material.

Germline trimming cut 4 bases from V and 9 bases from J; bases unmatched to any gene: 5. CDR1 and CDR2 (germline): MDHEN, SYDVKM. The CDR3 has 15 residues. Original processing notes: Amplification of reference gene primers provided the estimated nucleated cell counts. Data came from immunoSEQ multiplex PCR; TCRdb stores just in-frame clones and leaves some out. V and J calls and clone size follow that table, whereas D and trimming were derived from the DNA. Here the sample spans over 100,000 clones, over 80% being singletons. This rearrangement joins TRBV28 to TRBJ2-1, with 14 positions matching TRBD2. The TCR sequence derives from a woman in her seventies with acute or convalescent COVID-19. Sequenced material: peripheral blood. CDR3 in DNA: TGTGCCAGCAGTTCCGGACTAGCGGGAGGCAGTGAGCAGTTCTTC. It yields the protein CASSSGLAGGSEQFF.